This T cell receptor beta chain was documented in a study of T cells in Graves' hyperthyroidism and ophthalmopathy. Study context: Peripheral blood specimens were obtained at initial diagnosis, prior to any treatment.

Germline V CDR1 and CDR2: SNHLY, FYNNEI. This CDR3 comprises 14 residues. Trimming cost V 1 base and J 6 bases, with 7 bases left between them. As concerns this clonotype: Just one base apart from a much larger clone, this may be a read error.

Amplified regions were TCR beta CDR3 sequences from RNA transcripts. TCR CDR3 regions were first amplified by RT-PCR with HTBI primers. Using its own MiXCR run on the multiplex PCR reads, TCRdb lists one record per CDR3 protein. Here the sample spans 550,000 to 800,000 distinct CDR3 sequences, about 17% being singletons. In patients aged 18 to 65, hyperthyroidism was newly diagnosed, with duration under 2 months. The TCR comes from a young man with Graves' hyperthyroidism. The chain is built from TRBV2 and TRBJ1-6; D is possibly TRBD1 (5 bases). The material sequenced was blood. CDR3 coding DNA: TGTGCCAGCAGTGAAGGGGGCCTTAATTCACCCCTCCACTTT. Amino acid sequence: CASSEGGLNSPLHF.